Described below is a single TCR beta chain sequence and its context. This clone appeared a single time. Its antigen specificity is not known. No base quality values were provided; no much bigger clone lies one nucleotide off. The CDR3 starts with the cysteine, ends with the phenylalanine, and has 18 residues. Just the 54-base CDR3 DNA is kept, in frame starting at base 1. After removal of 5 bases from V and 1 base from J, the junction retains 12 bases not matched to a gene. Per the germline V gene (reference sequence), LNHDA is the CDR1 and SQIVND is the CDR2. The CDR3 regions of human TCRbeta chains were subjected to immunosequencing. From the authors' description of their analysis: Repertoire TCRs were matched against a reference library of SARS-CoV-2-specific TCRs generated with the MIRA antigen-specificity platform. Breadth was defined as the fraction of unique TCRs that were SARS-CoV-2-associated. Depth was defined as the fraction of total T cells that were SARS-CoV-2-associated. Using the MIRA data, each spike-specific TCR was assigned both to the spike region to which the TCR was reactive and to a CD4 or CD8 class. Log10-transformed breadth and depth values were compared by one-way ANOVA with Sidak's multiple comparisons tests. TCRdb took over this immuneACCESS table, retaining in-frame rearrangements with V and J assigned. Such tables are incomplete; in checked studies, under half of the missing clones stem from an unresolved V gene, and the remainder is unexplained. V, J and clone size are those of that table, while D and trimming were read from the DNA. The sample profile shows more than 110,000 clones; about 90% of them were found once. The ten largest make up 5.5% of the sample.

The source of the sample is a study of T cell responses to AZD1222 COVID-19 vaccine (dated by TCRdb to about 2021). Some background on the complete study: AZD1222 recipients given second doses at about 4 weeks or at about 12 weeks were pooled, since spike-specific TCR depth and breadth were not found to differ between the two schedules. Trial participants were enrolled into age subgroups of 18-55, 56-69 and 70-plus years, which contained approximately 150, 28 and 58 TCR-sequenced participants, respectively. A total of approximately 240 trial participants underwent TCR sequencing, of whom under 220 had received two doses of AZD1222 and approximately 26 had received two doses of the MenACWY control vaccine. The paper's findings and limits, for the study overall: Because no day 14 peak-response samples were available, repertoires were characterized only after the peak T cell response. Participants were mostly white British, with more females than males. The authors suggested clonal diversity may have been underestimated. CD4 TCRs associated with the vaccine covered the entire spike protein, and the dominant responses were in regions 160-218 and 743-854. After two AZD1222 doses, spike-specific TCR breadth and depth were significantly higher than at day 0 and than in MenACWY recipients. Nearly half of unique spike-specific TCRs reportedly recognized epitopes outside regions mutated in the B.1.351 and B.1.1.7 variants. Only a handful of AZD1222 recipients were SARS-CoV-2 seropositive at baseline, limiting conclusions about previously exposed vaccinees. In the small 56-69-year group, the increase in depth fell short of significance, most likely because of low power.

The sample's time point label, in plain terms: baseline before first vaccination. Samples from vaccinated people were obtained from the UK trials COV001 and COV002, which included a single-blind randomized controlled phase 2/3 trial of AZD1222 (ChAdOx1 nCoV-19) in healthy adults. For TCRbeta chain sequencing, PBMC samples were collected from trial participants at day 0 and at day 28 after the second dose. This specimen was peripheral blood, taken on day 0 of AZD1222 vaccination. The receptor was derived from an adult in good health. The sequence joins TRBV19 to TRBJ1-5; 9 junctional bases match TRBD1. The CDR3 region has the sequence CASSARDRALSSNQPQHF. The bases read TGTGCCAGTAGTGCCCGGGACAGGGCACTCTCCAGCAATCAGCCCCAGCATTTT.